This T cell receptor beta chain comes out of a study of blood T cells in healthy people across ages. PCR was performed a second time for about 6 to 11 cycles using a sample-barcoded 5' primer and a J-beta primer mix. TCRdb called the 5' RACE reads again in MiXCR, with one record for every CDR3 protein. The table shows over a million distinct CDR3 sequences, with approximately 59% occurring only once. This CDR3 spans 16 amino acids. From germline, CDR1 is LNHNV and CDR2 YYDKDF (reference sequence). Comment on this clonotype: One junction end disagrees with the germline gene, perhaps due to a read error.

Material: blood. The TCR was taken from a man in his late teens or twenties in good health. The rearrangement uses TRBV15 and TRBJ2-7; unclear D gene. DNA for the CDR3: TGTGCCACCAGCAGAGATCGACGCCAGGCCCTCTACGAGCAGTACTTT. It codes for CATSRDRRQALYEQYF.